Each of the 7 T cell receptor beta chains below was sequenced from the same sample in a study of post-analysis software for immune sequencing data (dated by TCRdb to the mid-2010s). Libraries came from PCR. The instrument was an Illumina HiSeq 2500. To reduce PCR and sequencing biases, unique molecular identifiers were built into the TCR beta cDNA libraries. The raw public data were reprocessed by TCRdb itself: fastp quality trimming at Q25, MiXCR clonotype calling, in-frame beta chains only. Each record represents a unique CDR3 protein, reported with the most common genes and DNA among its rows. This sample comprises approximately 730,000 distinct CDR3 sequences, just over 45% of them detected only once. The ten largest clonotypes hold roughly 4.9% of the sample. Their antigen targets remain unknown. The research as a whole found: Significantly higher frequencies in patients than in controls were found for several TRBV segments, including TRBV5-6, TRBV5-1 and TRBV20-1.

The specimen was blood. The source is a girl aged 5-17 years with multiple sclerosis.

There are a few counts of this clonotype. The chain joins TRBV6-4 to TRBJ2-1; possible D gene TRBD2, 5 bases. This CDR3 contains 13 residues. Trimming stripped 0 bases from V and 8 bases from J, with 8 bases between. Germline assignment: CDR1 MRHNA and CDR2 SNTAGT. CDR3 DNA: TGTGCCAGCAGTGACTCATGGGGAGATGAGCAGTTCTTC. Translating it yields CASSDSWGDEQFF.

This sequence joins TRBV6-1 and TRBJ2-4; the D gene is possibly TRBD2 (7 bases). The CDR3 covers 13 residues. Germline V CDR1 and CDR2: MNHNS, SASEGT. Trimming took off 11 bases at V and 7 bases at J, with 18 bases between the two ends. CDR3 DNA: TGTGCCGGTTCCCAGGGGAGGGTGAACATTCAGTACTTC. The encoded protein is CAGSQGRVNIQYF.

The chain is built from TRBV13 and TRBJ2-3, with 8 nucleotides matching TRBD2. J lost 6 bases, V lost 3 bases, and 2 bases had no gene match. The germline V gene has CDR1 PRHDT and CDR2 FYEKMQ (reference sequence). CDR3 length: 13 residues. The DNA of the CDR3 is TGTGCCAGCAGCTTTAGCGGGATCGATACGCAGTATTTT. It yields the protein CASSFSGIDTQYF. Using reference TRBV13 and TRBJ2-3 for the parts outside the CDR3, the full variable domain is AAGVIQSPRHLIKEKRETATLKCYPIPRHDTVYWYQQGPGQDPQFLISFYEKMQSDKGSIPDRFSAQQFSDYHSELNMSSLELGDSALYFCASSFSGIDTQYFGPGTRLTVL.

The V call is TRBV3-1, the J call TRBJ2-5, with D perhaps TRBD2 (6 bases). From germline, CDR1 is LGHDT and CDR2 YNNKEL (reference sequence). The ends were cut back, 4 bases at V and 5 bases at J, with 17 bases in the middle. CDR3 size: 15 residues. CDR3 nucleotide sequence: TGTGCCAGCAGCCGAGGAGCGACTAGTAGGGAGACCCAGTACTTC. Translating gives CASSRGATSRETQYF.

V gene TRBV20-1 combines with J gene TRBJ2-4; TRBD2 matches 10 bases. Looked up from germline, CDR1 is DFQATT and CDR2 is SNEGSKA (reference sequence). Losses at the gene ends were 0 bases for V and 9 bases for J; bases not matched to a gene: 11. This CDR3 has 16 residues. The CDR3 loop reads CSARDSASGSRIIQYF. The DNA of the CDR3 is TGCAGTGCTAGAGATTCGGCTAGCGGGAGCCGTATCATTCAGTACTTC.

This clonotype has a handful of counts. The V and J genes are TRBV28 and TRBJ1-2; a possible D gene is TRBD1 (6 bases). Trimming stripped 5 bases from V and 8 bases from J, with 12 bases between. The CDR3 covers 12 residues. Germline CDR1 and CDR2: MDHEN and SYDVKM. CDR3 nucleotide sequence: TGTGCCAGCAGTAACACAGGGAGGGGCTACACCTTC. Its protein is CASSNTGRGYTF.

The chain recombines TRBV30 with TRBJ2-7; 12 bases are a match to TRBD1. The V segment lost 0 bases and the J segment 6 bases; nucleotides outside the gene matches: 0. The CDR3 runs to 13 residues. Germline CDR1 GTSNPN, CDR2 SVGIG (reference sequence). CDR3 sequence reads: CAWSVGQGAEQYF. CDR3 DNA sequence: TGTGCCTGGAGTGTGGGACAGGGGGCCGAGCAGTACTTC. Looking up the rest from reference TRBV30 and TRBJ2-7 gives the full variable domain: SQTIHQWPATLVQPVGSPLSLECTVEGTSNPNLYWYRQAAGRGLQLLFYSVGIGQISSEVPQNLSASRPQDRQFILSSKKLLLSDSGFYLCAWSVGQGAEQYFGPGTRLTVT.